This is a list of T cell receptor beta chains from one sample in a study of human T cells and chemical hapten exposure. TCRdb fed the RACE reads into MiXCR, producing one record per CDR3 protein. The sample lists around 53,000 distinct CDR3 sequences, about 10% occurring once. The source was whole blood, collected in connection with sensitization to the hapten diphenylcyclopropenone (DPC). These receptor sequences come from a woman between 45 and 65 years old with alopecia areata. Some clones in this sample may be carry-over from other donors' samples. CDR3s include the opening cysteine and the closing phenylalanine or tryptophan. The D gene is left open where the match is weak. Clone sizes are given selectively: once, few, many, or a class where the clone is expanded.

size | J | V | D | CDR3 | DNA
many | TRBJ2-5 | TRBV20-1 | . | CSARGPGKLQETQYF | TGCAGTGCTAGAGGGCCAGGGAAACTCCAAGAGACCCAGTACTTC
many | TRBJ1-1 | TRBV7-6 | . | CASSLREGSTGAEAFF | TGTGCCAGCAGCCTAAGGGAAGGGTCAACTGGCGCTGAAGCTTTCTTT
many | TRBJ2-5 | TRBV28 | . | CASRGPRARETQYF | TGTGCCAGCAGAGGTCCGAGGGCCAGGGAGACCCAGTACTTC
many | TRBJ2-7 | TRBV7-9 | TRBD2 | CASSPSPSGNTYEQYF | TGTGCCAGCAGCCCTAGCCCTAGCGGGAACACCTACGAGCAGTACTTC
few | TRBJ2-7 | TRBV5-1 | . | CASRRTVSYEQYF | TGCGCCAGCAGAAGGACAGTCTCCTACGAGCAGTACTTC
many | TRBJ2-2 | TRBV10-2 | . | CASSELLGGPGELFF | TGCGCCAGCAGTGAATTGCTGGGGGGGCCCGGGGAGCTGTTTTTT
. | TRBJ2-7 | TRBV7-2 | . | CASSKDNYEQYF | TGTGCCAGCAGCAAGGACAACTACGAGCAGTACTTC
many | TRBJ2-7 | TRBV19 | . | CASRGEGEQYF | TGTGCCAGTAGGGGTGAAGGGGAGCAGTACTTC
. | TRBJ2-5 | TRBV24-1 | TRBD2 | CATSDSGLAGYFQETQYF | TGTGCCACCAGTGACTCGGGACTAGCGGGATACTTCCAAGAGACCCAGTACTTC
. | TRBJ1-2 | TRBV28 | TRBD1 | CASKTGGLRGYTF | TGTGCCAGCAAGACAGGGGGCCTAAGAGGCTACACCTTC
few | TRBJ2-5 | TRBV28 | . | CASSGQVETQYF | TGTGCCAGCAGTGGCCAAGTAGAGACCCAGTACTTC
many | TRBJ2-5 | TRBV18 | . | CASSPEETQYF | TGTGCCAGCTCACCGGAAGAGACCCAGTACTTC
many | TRBJ2-3 | TRBV7-2 | . | CASRGAKVLSTDTQYF | TGTGCCAGCAGGGGGGCCAAAGTACTCAGCACAGATACGCAGTATTTT
many | TRBJ1-5 | TRBV20-1 | . | CSARDRSTNQPQHF | TGCAGTGCTAGAGATCGGTCAACGAATCAGCCCCAGCATTTT
many | TRBJ1-4 | TRBV7-8 | . | CASSFRNEKLFF | TGTGCCAGCAGCTTCCGTAATGAAAAACTGTTTTTT
. | TRBJ1-1 | TRBV20-1 | . | CSAQTGWAEAFF | TGCAGTGCTCAAACAGGGTGGGCTGAAGCTTTCTTT
many | TRBJ1-4 | TRBV20-1 | . | CSARGTTGAMGEKLFF | TGCAGTGCTAGGGGGACGACAGGTGCAATGGGGGAAAAACTGTTTTTT
. | TRBJ2-5 | TRBV28 | . | CASSKGGQETQYF | TGTGCCAGCAGTAAGGGGGGGCAAGAGACCCAGTACTTC
. | TRBJ1-4 | TRBV6-6 | . | CASSYPRGTTNEKLFF | TGTGCCAGCAGTTACCCTCGAGGGACGACTAATGAAAAACTGTTTTTT
many | TRBJ2-3 | TRBV18 | TRBD2 | CASSPPGEREGPDTQYF | TGTGCCAGCTCACCACCCGGTGAGCGGGAGGGTCCAGATACGCAGTATTTT
. | TRBJ2-7 | TRBV5-1 | TRBD2 | CASRSLAGPTTYEQYF | TGCGCCAGCAGGTCTCTAGCGGGACCAACTACCTACGAGCAGTACTTC
many | TRBJ2-2 | TRBV20-1 | TRBD2 | CSARQAGGATGELFF | TGCAGTGCTAGACAGGCGGGAGGCGCCACCGGGGAGCTGTTTTTT
. | TRBJ2-1 | TRBV9 | TRBD1 | CASGRRDRAPNEQFF | TGTGCCAGCGGACGCCGGGACAGGGCCCCTAATGAGCAGTTCTTC
. | TRBJ2-1 | TRBV29-1 | TRBD1 | CSVLNRGREQFF | TGCAGCGTACTCAACAGGGGCCGTGAGCAGTTCTTC
. | TRBJ2-3 | TRBV12-3/TRBV12-4 | . | CASSPRVTDTQYF | TGTGCCAGCAGCCCCCGGGTTACAGATACGCAGTATTTT
many | TRBJ2-3 | TRBV5-6 | TRBD2 | CASSLNLAGGSDTQYF | TGTGCCAGCAGCTTGAATCTAGCGGGAGGGTCAGATACGCAGTATTTT
many | TRBJ2-5 | TRBV6-6 | . | CASSYSRFRDQYF | TGTGCCAGCAGTTACAGTCGGTTTCGGGACCAGTACTTC
. | TRBJ2-1 | TRBV12-3/TRBV12-4 | TRBD2 | CASSTTSAGGLWEQFF | TGTGCCAGCAGTACTACATCGGCGGGAGGGCTGTGGGAGCAGTTCTTC
many | TRBJ2-1 | TRBV9 | TRBD1 | CASSVLSRGGDEQFF | TGTGCCAGCAGCGTACTTTCAAGAGGGGGCGATGAGCAGTTCTTC
many | TRBJ1-2 | TRBV4-2 | . | CASSQDRSNYGYTF | TGTGCCAGCAGCCAAGATCGGTCTAACTATGGCTACACCTTC
many | TRBJ1-6 | TRBV20-1 | . | CSARKPGNSPLHF | TGCAGTGCTAGGAAACCGGGGAATTCACCCCTCCACTTT
. | TRBJ2-5 | TRBV18 | . | CASSPRQTQETQYF | TGTGCCAGCTCACCACGGCAAACCCAAGAGACCCAGTACTTC
many | TRBJ1-6 | TRBV27 | . | CASSLKKGNAASPLHF | TGTGCCAGCAGTTTGAAAAAGGGTAATGCGGCTTCACCCCTCCACTTT
many | TRBJ2-7 | TRBV6-6 | TRBD1 | CASTDPDRGPREQYF | TGTGCCAGCACCGACCCTGACAGGGGGCCGAGGGAGCAGTACTTC
few | TRBJ2-2 | TRBV12-3/TRBV12-4 | . | CASSLELGQRGTGELFF | TGTGCCAGCAGTTTAGAGCTTGGCCAGAGAGGGACCGGGGAGCTGTTTTTT
. | TRBJ1-5 | TRBV15 | . | CATSRGPGPNQPQHF | TGTGCCACCAGCAGAGGTCCGGGGCCCAATCAGCCCCAGCATTTT
many | TRBJ2-7 | TRBV24-1 | . | CATSASEQGVGQGYEQYF | TGTGCCACCAGTGCTTCGGAGCAAGGGGTAGGGCAAGGCTACGAGCAGTACTTC
. | TRBJ2-3 | TRBV9 | . | CASSVEGVLSGTDTQYF | TGTGCCAGCAGCGTAGAGGGGGTGTTATCGGGCACAGATACGCAGTATTTT
many | TRBJ2-7 | TRBV27 | TRBD2 | CASSILAGTYEQYF | TGTGCCAGCAGTATACTAGCGGGAACCTACGAGCAGTACTTC
many | TRBJ2-5 | TRBV29-1 | . | CSVVATEETQYF | TGCAGCGTTGTAGCCACTGAAGAGACCCAGTACTTC
many | TRBJ2-7 | TRBV6-4 | . | CASSETTSSEQYF | TGTGCCAGCAGTGAAACTACATCGTCCGAGCAGTACTTC
many | TRBJ1-5 | TRBV6-6 | . | CASSRSLVSLNQPQHF | TGTGCCAGCAGTCGCTCATTAGTGTCGTTAAATCAGCCCCAGCATTTT
few | TRBJ2-7 | TRBV4-3 | . | CASSQDLNGLSDEQYF | TGCGCCAGCAGCCAAGATTTGAACGGCCTGTCGGACGAGCAGTACTTC
many | TRBJ1-5 | TRBV6-2/TRBV6-3 | TRBD1 | CASGTGGYQPQHF | TGTGCCAGCGGGACAGGGGGCTATCAGCCCCAGCATTTT
many | TRBJ1-1 | TRBV5-1 | . | CASSTGSLSNTEAFF | TGCGCCAGCAGCACTGGGTCCTTATCCAACACTGAAGCTTTCTTT
. | TRBJ2-3 | TRBV5-5 | . | CASSLPPSSTDTQYF | TGTGCCAGCAGCTTGCCCCCCTCTAGCACAGATACGCAGTATTTT
few | TRBJ2-1 | TRBV19 | TRBD2 | CASSTHTSGRFYNEQFF | TGTGCCAGTAGTACCCACACCAGCGGGAGGTTCTACAATGAGCAGTTCTTC
many | TRBJ2-5 | TRBV24-1 | . | CATSDPLQETQYF | TGTGCCACCAGTGATCCACTCCAAGAGACCCAGTACTTC
few | TRBJ2-3 | TRBV25-1 | TRBD2 | CASSPTSGTADTQYF | TGTGCCAGCAGTCCGACTAGCGGGACAGCGGATACGCAGTATTTT